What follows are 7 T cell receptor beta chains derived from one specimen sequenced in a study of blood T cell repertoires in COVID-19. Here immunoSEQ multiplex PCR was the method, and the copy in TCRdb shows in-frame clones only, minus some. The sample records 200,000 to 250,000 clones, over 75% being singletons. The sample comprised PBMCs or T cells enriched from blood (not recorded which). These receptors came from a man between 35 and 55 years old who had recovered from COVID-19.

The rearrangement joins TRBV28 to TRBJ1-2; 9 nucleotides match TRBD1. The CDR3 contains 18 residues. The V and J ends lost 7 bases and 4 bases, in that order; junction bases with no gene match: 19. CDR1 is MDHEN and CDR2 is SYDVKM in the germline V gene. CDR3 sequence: CASTRQLSTGGAGYGYTF. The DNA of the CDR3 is TGTGCCAGCACCCGACAACTCTCCACAGGGGGCGCTGGCTATGGCTACACCTTC.

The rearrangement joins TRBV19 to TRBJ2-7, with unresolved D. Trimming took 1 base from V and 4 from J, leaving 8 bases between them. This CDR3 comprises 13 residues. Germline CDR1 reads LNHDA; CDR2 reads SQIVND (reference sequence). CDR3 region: CASSIARGYEQYF. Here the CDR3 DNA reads TGTGCCAGTAGTATAGCGCGAGGATACGAGCAGTACTTC.

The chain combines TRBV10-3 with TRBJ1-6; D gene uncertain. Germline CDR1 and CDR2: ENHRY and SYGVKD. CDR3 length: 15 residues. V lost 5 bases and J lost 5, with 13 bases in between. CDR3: CAISPAVADNSPLHF. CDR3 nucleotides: TGTGCCATCAGTCCTGCCGTAGCAGATAATTCACCCCTCCACTTT.

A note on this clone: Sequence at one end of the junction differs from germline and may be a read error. The CDR3 reads CASRLGLAGGINEQYF. CDR3 nucleotides: TGTGCCAGCAGATTGGGACTAGCGGGGGGAATAAACGAGCAGTACTTC. The rearrangement joins TRBV5-6 to TRBJ2-7, with 15 bases matching TRBD2. Looked up from germline, CDR1 is SGHDT and CDR2 is YYEEEE. The CDR3 contains 16 residues.

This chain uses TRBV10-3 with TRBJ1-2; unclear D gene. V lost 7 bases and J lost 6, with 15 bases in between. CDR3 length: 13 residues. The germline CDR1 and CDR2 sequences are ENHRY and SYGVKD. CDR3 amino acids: CAITPGGEDGYTF. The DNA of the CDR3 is TGTGCCATCACCCCGGGAGGCGAAGATGGCTACACCTTC.

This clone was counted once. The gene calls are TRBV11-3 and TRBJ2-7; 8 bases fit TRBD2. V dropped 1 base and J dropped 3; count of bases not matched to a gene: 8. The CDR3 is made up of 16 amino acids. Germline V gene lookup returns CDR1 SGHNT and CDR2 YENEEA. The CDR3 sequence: CASSLGPSGLGYEQYF. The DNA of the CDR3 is TGTGCCAGCAGCTTAGGGCCTAGCGGGTTGGGCTACGAGCAGTACTTC.

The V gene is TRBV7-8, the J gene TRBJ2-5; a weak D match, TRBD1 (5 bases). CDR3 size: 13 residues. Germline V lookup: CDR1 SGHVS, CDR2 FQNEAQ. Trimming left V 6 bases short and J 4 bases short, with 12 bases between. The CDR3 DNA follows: TGTGCCAGCAGTCGTACAGGTGTAGAGACCCAGTACTTC. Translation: CASSRTGVETQYF.